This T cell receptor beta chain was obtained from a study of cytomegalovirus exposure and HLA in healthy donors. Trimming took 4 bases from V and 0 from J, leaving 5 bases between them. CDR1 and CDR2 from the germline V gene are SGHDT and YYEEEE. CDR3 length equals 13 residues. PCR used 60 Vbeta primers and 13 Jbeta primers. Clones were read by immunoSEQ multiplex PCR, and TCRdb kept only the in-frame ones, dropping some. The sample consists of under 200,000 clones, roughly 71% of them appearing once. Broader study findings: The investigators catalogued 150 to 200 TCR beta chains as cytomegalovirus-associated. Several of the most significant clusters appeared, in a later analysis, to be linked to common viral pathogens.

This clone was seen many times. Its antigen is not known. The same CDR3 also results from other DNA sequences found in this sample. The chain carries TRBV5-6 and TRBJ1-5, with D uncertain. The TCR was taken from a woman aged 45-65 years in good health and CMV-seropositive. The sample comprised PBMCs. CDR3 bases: TGTGCCAGCAGCAGGAGTAGCAATCAGCCCCAGCATTTT. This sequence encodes CASSRSSNQPQHF. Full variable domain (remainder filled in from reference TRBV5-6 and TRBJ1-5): DAGVTQSPTHLIKTRGQQVTLRCSPKSGHDTVSWYQQALGQGPQFIFQYYEEEERQRGNFPDRFSGHQFPNYSSELNVNALLLGDSALYLCASSRSSNQPQHFGDGTRLSIL.